Following are 3 T cell receptor beta chains from one sample sequenced in a study of blood T cell repertoires in COVID-19. Using immunoSEQ multiplex PCR, the repertoire was profiled, and TCRdb retains in-frame clones only, with some absent. The sample includes some 200,000 clones, around 84% of them seen just once. Sequenced input: peripheral blood. These receptors all stem from a woman in her sixties who had recovered from COVID-19.

The chain recombines TRBV11-2 with TRBJ1-1, with 10 bases lining up with TRBD1. The J segment lost 0 bases and the V segment lost 5 bases, leaving 6 bases of the junction unmatched. The CDR3 spans 16 residues. In germline, CDR1 is SGHAT, CDR2 FQNNGV. CDR3 residues: CASSIGTGAMNTEAFF. The CDR3 DNA sequence: TGTGCCAGCAGCATCGGGACAGGGGCTATGAACACTGAAGCTTTCTTT.

For this clone: One end of the junction fails to match germline, which may point to a read error. The rearrangement joins TRBV7-7 to TRBJ2-5, with a possible D match to TRBD1 (5 bases). The germline V gene has CDR1 SSHAT and CDR2 FNYEAQ (reference sequence). The CDR3 consists of 17 residues. CDR3 sequence (DNA): TGTGCTAGCAGCTTAGTTGGTGGCAGGGCACCAGGGGAGACCCAGTACTTC. Amino acids: CASSLVGGRAPGETQYF. Based on the CDR3 plus reference TRBV7-7 and TRBJ2-5, the full variable domain is GAGVSQSPRYKVTKRGQDVTLRCDPISSHATLYWYQQALGQGPEFLTYFNYEAQPDKSGLPSDRFSAERPEGSISTLTIQRTEQRDSAMYRCASSLVGGRAPGETQYFGPGTRLLVL.

This clone was seen once. The rearrangement links TRBV2 to TRBJ1-2; D unresolved. Germline V gene lookup returns CDR1 SNHLY and CDR2 FYNNEI. The CDR3 covers 13 residues. Trimming took off 6 bases at V and 1 base at J, with 9 bases between the two ends. CDR3 DNA sequence: TGTGCCAGCAGAGCGGACGGTAACTATGGCTACACCTTC. Translating gives CASRADGNYGYTF.